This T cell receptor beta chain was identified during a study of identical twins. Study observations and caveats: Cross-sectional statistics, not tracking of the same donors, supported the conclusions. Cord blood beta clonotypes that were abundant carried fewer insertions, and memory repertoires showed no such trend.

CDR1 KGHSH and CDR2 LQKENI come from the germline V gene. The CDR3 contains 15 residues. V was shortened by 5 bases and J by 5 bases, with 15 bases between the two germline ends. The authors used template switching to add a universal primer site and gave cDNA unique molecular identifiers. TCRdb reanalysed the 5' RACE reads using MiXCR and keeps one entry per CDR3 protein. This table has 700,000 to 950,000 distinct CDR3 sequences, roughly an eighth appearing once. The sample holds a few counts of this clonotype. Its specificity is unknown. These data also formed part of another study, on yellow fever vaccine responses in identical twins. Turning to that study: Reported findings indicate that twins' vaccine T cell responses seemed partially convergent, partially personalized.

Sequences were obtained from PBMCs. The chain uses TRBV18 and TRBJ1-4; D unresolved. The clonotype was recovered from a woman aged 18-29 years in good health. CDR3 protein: CASSTLRFSNEKLFF. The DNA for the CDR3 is TGTGCCAGCTCAACCCTTCGGTTCTCGAATGAAAAACTGTTTTTT.